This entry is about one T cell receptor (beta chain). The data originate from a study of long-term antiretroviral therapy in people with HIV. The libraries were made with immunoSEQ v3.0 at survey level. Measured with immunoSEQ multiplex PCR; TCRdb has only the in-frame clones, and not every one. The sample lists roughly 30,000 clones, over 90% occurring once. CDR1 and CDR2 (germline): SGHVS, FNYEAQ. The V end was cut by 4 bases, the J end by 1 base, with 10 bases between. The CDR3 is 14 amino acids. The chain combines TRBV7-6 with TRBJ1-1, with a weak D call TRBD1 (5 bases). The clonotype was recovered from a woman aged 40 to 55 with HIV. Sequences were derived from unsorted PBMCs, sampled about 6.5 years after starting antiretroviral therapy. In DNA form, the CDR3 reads TGTGCCAGCAGCTCATGGGGGGAGAACACTGAAGCTTTCTTT. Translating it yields CASSSWGENTEAFF.